These 2 T cell receptor beta chains were all obtained from the same sample, sequenced in a study of blood T cells in healthy people across ages. Through a sample-barcoded 5' primer and a J-beta primer mix, a second PCR was run for roughly 7 to 12 cycles. TCRdb used MiXCR to reprocess the 5' RACE reads, holding one entry per CDR3 protein. The repertoire holds approximately 690,000 distinct CDR3 sequences, with 40% to 45% as singletons. The sample was blood. These receptors came from a man older than 75 in good health.

This clonotype was found once. This sequence joins TRBV7-2 and TRBJ2-6; TRBD2 is a possible D gene (6 bases). The CDR3 extends over 15 amino acids. With 5 bases removed from V and 2 bases from J, the gap between germline ends came to 10 bases. Germline lookup yields CDR1 SGHTA and CDR2 FQGNSA. The CDR3 DNA reads TGTGCCAGCAGCCGACCGGGGGCTGGGGCCAACGTCCTGACTTTC. Its translation: CASSRPGAGANVLTF. Filled out from reference TRBV7-2 and TRBJ2-6, the complete variable domain reads GAGVSQSPSNKVTEKGKDVELRCDPISGHTALYWYRQSLGQGLEFLIYFQGNSAPDKSGLPSDRFSAERTGGSVSTLTIQRTQQEDSAVYLCASSRPGAGANVLTFGAGSRLTVL.

This clonotype turned up a few times. V gene TRBV24-1 combines with J gene TRBJ2-1; D is undetermined. The better agreement between TRBJ2-7 and the DNA end casts doubt on the J call. CDR1 is KGHDR, CDR2 SFDVKD, per germline. The CDR3 covers 17 residues. This CDR3 is CATSDSLGASSYNEQYF. The CDR3 coding sequence is TGTGCCACCAGTGATTCCCTCGGCGCAAGCTCCTACAATGAGCAGTACTTC.